The 16 T cell receptor beta chains reported below all come from one sample, sequenced in a study of T-cell reconstitution after alpha-beta-depleted transplantation in children. Unique molecular identifiers were used in preparing the TCRbeta library. TCRdb used MiXCR to reprocess the PCR reads, holding one entry per CDR3 protein. The data hold about 610,000 distinct CDR3 sequences, with over 9.5% observed a single time. Sequenced material: PBMCs from the stem cell graft donor, taken from the stem cell graft. All receptors derive from a human donor who donated a stem cell graft to a child with acute myeloid leukemia.

The chain has TRBV28 and TRBJ2-7; 11 nucleotides align to TRBD2. With 7 bases clipped from V and 0 bases from J, the junction kept 11 bases outside the gene matches. The CDR3 extends over 17 amino acids. CDR1 MDHEN and CDR2 SYDVKM come from the germline V gene. CDR3 sequence (DNA): TGTGCCAGCACCTCAGGACTAGCGGGCCCCCGCTCCTACGAGCAGTACTTC. Encoded protein: CASTSGLAGPRSYEQYF.

The chain recombines TRBV27 with TRBJ2-7; 8 bases agree with TRBD1. The V and J ends lost 0 bases and 6 bases, in that order; junction bases with no gene match: 7. Germline V gene sequence: CDR1 MNHEY, CDR2 SMNVEV (reference sequence). This CDR3 is 15 amino acids long. In nucleotides, the CDR3 is TGTGCCAGCAGTTTATCCCCCAGGGGGCTAAGCGAGCAGTACTTC. This gives the protein CASSLSPRGLSEQYF.

The sample holds many counts of this clonotype. The chain is built from TRBV29-1 and TRBJ1-1; D call uncertain. The CDR3 totals 14 residues. The V gene lost 4 bases and the J gene lost 4 bases, with 16 bases spanning the gap. Germline V gives CDR1 SQVTM, CDR2 ANQGSEA. Here the CDR3 reads CSVAPQVRSTEAFF. CDR3 bases: TGCAGCGTTGCCCCCCAGGTGAGGAGCACTGAAGCTTTCTTT. Looking up the rest from reference TRBV29-1 and TRBJ1-1 gives the full variable domain: SAVISQKPSRDICQRGTSLTIQCQVDSQVTMMFWYRQQPGQSLTLIATANQGSEATYESGFVIDKFPISRPNLTFSTLTVSNMSPEDSSIYLCSVAPQVRSTEAFFGQGTRLTVV.

CDR3 bases: TGTGCCAGCAGCTTGGGACAGGGGGTTTCGAGAAACATTCAGTACTTC. Its protein product is CASSLGQGVSRNIQYF. This chain connects TRBV7-2 to TRBJ2-4; 11 nucleotides match TRBD1. The J segment lost 6 bases and the V segment lost 3 bases, leaving 7 bases of the junction unmatched. The V gene's germline CDR1 is SGHTA and CDR2 FQGNSA. This CDR3 contains 16 residues.

This chain links TRBV6-2 or TRBV6-3 with TRBJ2-7, with TRBD1 identical over 9 bases. With V trimmed by 7 bases and J by 1 base, 8 bases remained unmatched. The CDR3 length is 15 residues. Per germline, CDR1 MNHEY and CDR2 SVGEGT. The CDR3 loop is CASTTGQGRSYEQYF. CDR3 bases: TGTGCCAGCACTACCGGACAGGGGCGGTCCTACGAGCAGTACTTC.

This clonotype has just one count. The rearrangement links TRBV20-1 to TRBJ2-7, with 11 bases fitting TRBD2. The CDR3 contains 15 residues. Germline loops: CDR1 DFQATT, CDR2 SNEGSKA (reference sequence). Germline trimming cut 1 base from V and 2 bases from J; bases unmatched to any gene: 4. Here the CDR3 reads CSARAVAGGTYEQYF. CDR3 DNA sequence: TGCAGTGCTAGAGCGGTAGCGGGAGGGACCTACGAGCAGTACTTC.

This CDR3 is CASRTLASSTDTQYF. CDR3 bases: TGTGCCAGCAGGACATTAGCCTCCTCCACAGATACGCAGTATTTT. V gene TRBV6-1 combines with J gene TRBJ2-3, with D unresolved. The CDR3 length is 15 residues. The germline V and J ends were trimmed by 6 bases and 2 bases, with 15 bases remaining between them. CDR1 and CDR2 (germline): MNHNS, SASEGT.

A few counts support this clonotype. This chain connects TRBV28 to TRBJ2-3; 8 positions agree with TRBD2. Germline V gives CDR1 MDHEN, CDR2 SYDVKM. There are 18 residues in the CDR3. V was pared by 5 bases and J by 11 bases, with 24 bases of the junction left unmatched. This CDR3 reads CASSGSWQLAAVGRGQYF. The CDR3 nucleotides are TGTGCCAGCAGTGGCTCTTGGCAACTAGCGGCCGTTGGCCGGGGGCAGTATTTT.

V and J are TRBV20-1 and TRBJ1-1; tentative D call: TRBD1 (5 bases). The length of the CDR3 is 15 residues. Trimming removed 0 bases from V and 0 bases from J, with 11 bases in between. Germline-derived CDR1 and CDR2 are DFQATT and SNEGSKA (reference sequence). This chain's CDR3 is CSARDPGSMNTEAFF. The CDR3 DNA is TGCAGTGCTAGAGATCCAGGGTCCATGAACACTGAAGCTTTCTTT.

This clonotype was recorded many times. V gene TRBV9 combines with J gene TRBJ2-3, with D possibly called TRBD1 or TRBD2 (5 bases each). The V and J ends lost 4 bases and 2 bases respectively, with 17 bases between them. Germline V gives CDR1 SGDLS, CDR2 YYNGEE. The length of the CDR3 is 16 residues. The CDR3, as DNA: TGTGCCAGCAGCACGGGGACGGCTGCCTTCACAGATACGCAGTATTTT. Encoded protein: CASSTGTAAFTDTQYF.

This clonotype came up many times. V is TRBV12-3 or TRBV12-4 and J is TRBJ2-1; D gene ambiguous. Trimming took 5 bases from V and 0 from J, leaving 11 bases between them. The CDR3 extends over 15 amino acids. The CDR3 protein is CASSPGPGSYNEQFF. Written as DNA, the CDR3 is TGTGCCAGCAGTCCCGGACCGGGCTCCTACAATGAGCAGTTCTTC.

The CDR3 loop is CASSPFTDGLYGYTF. In DNA form, the CDR3 reads TGTGCCAGCTCACCATTCACCGACGGGCTCTATGGCTACACCTTC. J is TRBJ1-2 and V is TRBV18; D uncertain. Germline V CDR1 and CDR2: KGHSH, LQKENI. The CDR3 totals 15 residues. Deletions cut 2 bases from V and 4 bases from J, with 14 bases between.

This clonotype was observed a few times. The chain couples TRBV5-1 to TRBJ2-5; D might be TRBD2 (6 bases). Trimming stripped 5 bases from V and 4 bases from J, with 12 bases between. The CDR3 totals 13 residues. From germline, CDR1 is SGHRS and CDR2 YFSETQ. CDR3 amino acids: CASSDGSTETQYF. DNA for the CDR3: TGCGCCAGCAGTGACGGGAGTACAGAGACCCAGTACTTC.

The chain recombines TRBV20-1 with TRBJ2-1; TRBD2 might be the D (6 bases). The V end was cut by 3 bases, the J end by 4 bases, with 16 bases between. Germline values: CDR1 DFQATT, CDR2 SNEGSKA (reference sequence). This CDR3 is 15 amino acids long. The CDR3: CSARGTGGDYNEQFF. The CDR3 DNA reads as TGCAGTGCTAGGGGGACTGGAGGGGATTACAATGAGCAGTTCTTC.

Only a few counts were recorded for this clonotype. This sequence joins TRBV12-3 or TRBV12-4 and TRBJ1-4; the match to TRBD1 covers 8 bases. The trim removed 4 bases at V and 6 bases at J, leaving 4 bases unmatched. This CDR3 is built from 14 residues. Here the CDR3 DNA reads TGTGCCAGCAGTTCGGACAGGGATCATGAAAAACTGTTTTTT. This gives the protein CASSSDRDHEKLFF.

The genes are TRBV12-3 or TRBV12-4 and TRBJ2-2; D possibly corresponds to TRBD1 (5 bases). The V end was cut by 7 bases, the J end by 5 bases, with 11 bases between. The CDR3 is made up of 13 amino acids. The CDR3, as DNA: TGTGCCAGCATTATACAGGCTACCGGGGAGCTGTTTTTT. Protein sequence: CASIIQATGELFF.